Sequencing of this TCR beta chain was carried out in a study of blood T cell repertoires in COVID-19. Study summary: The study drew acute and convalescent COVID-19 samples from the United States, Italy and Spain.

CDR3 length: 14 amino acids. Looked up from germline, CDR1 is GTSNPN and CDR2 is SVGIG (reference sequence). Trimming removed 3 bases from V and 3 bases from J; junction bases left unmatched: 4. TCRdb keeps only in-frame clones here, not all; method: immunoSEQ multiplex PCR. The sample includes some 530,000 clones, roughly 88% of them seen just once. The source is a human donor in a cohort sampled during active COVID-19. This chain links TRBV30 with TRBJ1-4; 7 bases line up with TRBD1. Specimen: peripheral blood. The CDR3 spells CAWSEDRANEKLFF. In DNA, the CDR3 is TGTGCCTGGAGCGAAGACAGGGCTAATGAAAAACTGTTTTTT.